A selection of T cell receptor beta chains follows, all from one sample in a study of T cell changes during pregnancy in multiple sclerosis. Sequencing was performed with immunoSEQ multiplex PCR; in TCRdb, only in-frame clones are kept and a portion is missing. The sample lists 50,000 to 70,000 clones, around 92% occurring once. The sample was peripheral blood, taken after pregnancy. Receptors originate from a female donor in good health, enrolled as a control in a pregnancy study. The CDR3 runs from the conserved cysteine through the conserved F or W.

CDR3 length: 13; J gene: TRBJ1-1; V gene: TRBV5-6; CDR3 protein: CASSSDRATPAFF
CDR3 length: 14; J gene: TRBJ2-2; V gene: TRBV6-5; CDR3 protein: CASSYQQNTGELFF
CDR3 length: 16; J gene: TRBJ2-2; V gene: TRBV30; CDR3 protein: CAWTVGVRGNTGELFF
CDR3 length: 14; J gene: TRBJ1-1; V gene: TRBV6-5; CDR3 protein: CASHRGPMNTEAFF
CDR3 length: 17; J gene: TRBJ1-3; V gene: TRBV11-2; CDR3 protein: CASSLDPRGPSGNTIYF
CDR3 length: 16; J gene: TRBJ2-5; V gene: TRBV7-9; CDR3 protein: CASSLDGTGAKETQYF
CDR3 length: 13; J gene: TRBJ1-2; V gene: TRBV10-3; CDR3 protein: CAISVQEYYGYTF
CDR3 length: 17; J gene: TRBJ1-1; V gene: TRBV11-2; CDR3 protein: CASSLHPQWTVNTEAFF
CDR3 length: 13; J gene: TRBJ1-1; V gene: TRBV18; CDR3 protein: CASSPAVNTEAFF
CDR3 length: 12; J gene: TRBJ1-2; V gene: TRBV29-1; CDR3 protein: CSVEELRGGYTF
CDR3 length: 14; J gene: TRBJ1-1; V gene: TRBV5-1; CDR3 protein: CASSRDRADTEAFF
CDR3 length: 14; J gene: TRBJ2-1; V gene: TRBV4-3; CDR3 protein: CASSQDSGGNEQFF
CDR3 length: 14; J gene: TRBJ2-7; V gene: TRBV14; CDR3 protein: CASRPGTGLGEQYF